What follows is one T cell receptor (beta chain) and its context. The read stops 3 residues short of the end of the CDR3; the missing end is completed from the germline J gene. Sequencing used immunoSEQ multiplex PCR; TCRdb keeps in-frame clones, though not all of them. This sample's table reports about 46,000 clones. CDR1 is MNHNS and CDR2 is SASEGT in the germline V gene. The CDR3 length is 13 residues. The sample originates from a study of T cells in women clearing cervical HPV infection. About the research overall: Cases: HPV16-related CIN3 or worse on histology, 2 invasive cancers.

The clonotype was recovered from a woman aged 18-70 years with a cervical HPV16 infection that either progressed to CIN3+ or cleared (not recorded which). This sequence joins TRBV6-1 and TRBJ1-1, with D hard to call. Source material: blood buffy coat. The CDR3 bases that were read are TGTGCCAGCAGTGATACGGACTCCCAAGAA. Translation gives CASSDTDSQE. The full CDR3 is CASSDTDSQEAFF.